This T cell receptor beta chain was captured in a study of human T cells and chemical hapten exposure. Regarding time point: pre-sensitization, week 0. Treatment noted: therapeutic diphenylcyclopropenone sensitization with weekly scalp DPC. TCRdb passed the RACE reads through MiXCR, listing each CDR3 protein once. This repertoire shows 50,000 to 70,000 distinct CDR3 sequences, 8% to 10% found once; its top ten account for nearly 10%. This clonotype was picked up a small number of times. This CDR3 has 13 amino acids. Germline CDR1 reads SEHNR; CDR2 reads FQNEAQ (reference sequence). Trimming took off 8 bases at V and 0 bases at J, with 8 bases between the two ends.

The sequence came from a man aged 35 to 55 with alopecia areata. Some clones in this sample may be carry-over from other donors' samples. This chain joins TRBV7-9 and TRBJ2-1; D is ambiguous. The source material was whole blood, sampled in connection with sensitization to the hapten diphenylcyclopropenone (DPC). The CDR3 region has the DNA TGTGCCAGCGGGCTTAGCTCCTACAATGAGCAGTTCTTC. This encodes CASGLSSYNEQFF.